This TCR beta chain was captured in a study of T cell repertoires in cytomegalovirus infection. Study context: Both a matching HLA type and CMV infection were indicated by public TCR beta signatures.

This clonotype has a count of ten or more. Its antigen is unidentified. Germline values: CDR1 SGHVS, CDR2 FQNEAQ. V lost 5 bases, J lost 2 bases, and 9 bases lay in between. CDR3 length: 13 residues. Study-wide results and limits: CMV-specific TCR beta clonotypes restricted by HLA-C dominated the ex vivo response. Frequencies of public TCR beta families were cumulated, and this identified carriers of CMV plus the relevant HLA.

TCRdb reprocessed the reads via MiXCR and lists one record per CDR3 protein. The repertoire consists of 250,000 or so distinct CDR3 sequences, with roughly an eighth occurring once and the leading ten covering approximately 1.6%. The sequence was obtained from a human donor in good health (CMV status not recorded). Some clones in this sample may be carry-over from other donors' samples. What was sequenced was PBMCs. V gene TRBV7-8 combines with J gene TRBJ1-2; no firm D call. This CDR3 is CASSMDGNYGYTF. CDR3 DNA: TGTGCCAGCAGCATGGACGGGAACTATGGCTACACCTTC.